The clone carrying this T cell receptor beta chain came up many times. Its antigen is unknown. The CDR3 is 14 amino acids. Trimming took 2 bases from V and 4 from J, leaving 10 bases between them. Germline V lookup: CDR1 SGHRS, CDR2 YFSETQ. These data belong to a study of post-analysis software for immune sequencing data. Sequencing libraries made from TCR beta cDNA carried unique molecular identifiers. Roughly 500,000 cDNA molecules were obtained from roughly 1 to 10 million T cells. TCRdb called the PCR reads again in MiXCR, with one record for every CDR3 protein. Of 250,000 to 300,000 distinct CDR3 sequences detected, 35% to 40% appear once; the ten largest clones hold more than 4%. Study-wide points: Patients had higher frequencies than controls of a handful of TRBV segments, including TRBV5-6, TRBV5-1 and TRBV20-1.

V and J are TRBV5-1 and TRBJ1-5; tentative D call: TRBD1 (5 bases). This clonotype was obtained from a girl aged 5-17 years with multiple sclerosis. What was sequenced was blood. CDR3 region: CASSLGGTNQPQHF. CDR3 bases: TGCGCCAGCAGCTTAGGAGGGACGAATCAGCCCCAGCATTTT.